The next 17 T cell receptor beta chains were all read from a single sample in a study of CD8+CD57+ T cells in acquired aplastic anemia. Genomic DNA acted as the template from which TCR beta VDJ combination and CDR3 sequence profiling were carried out. TCRdb re-called the reads through MiXCR, storing one row per CDR3 protein. The top ten clones hold 1% to 1.3% of a sample with about 220,000 distinct CDR3 sequences, approximately 35% of them seen once. Sequencing was done on a sample of sorted CD4+, CD8+, or CD8+CD57+ T cells (not recorded which) from PBMCs. The receptors come from a human donor in good health, serving as a control.

Comments on this clonotype: An end of the junction differs from the germline gene, which may be a read error. The rearrangement links TRBV15 to TRBJ1-5; D is possibly TRBD1 (5 bases). Germline-derived CDR1 and CDR2 are LNHNV and YYDKDF (reference sequence). The CDR3 has 12 residues. Here the CDR3 reads CATNRGDQPQHF. Written as DNA, the CDR3 is TGTGCCACCAACAGAGGGGATCAGCCCCAGCACTTT.

There are many counts of this clonotype. The V call is TRBV6-4, the J call TRBJ1-2; D unresolved. Germline V gene data show CDR1 as MRHNA and CDR2 as SNTAGT. The V and J ends lost 8 bases and 0 bases respectively, with 13 bases between them. This CDR3 spans 14 amino acids. For the CDR3, the DNA is TGTGCCAGCCCCCGGGCTTTGACTAACTATGGCTACACCTTC. Translated: CASPRALTNYGYTF.

V and J are TRBV7-7 and TRBJ1-1; D is perhaps TRBD1 (6 bases). Trimming shortened V by 5 bases and J by 9 bases, and 16 bases separated the two germline ends. The CDR3 is 13 residues long. Germline V lookup: CDR1 SSHAT, CDR2 FNYEAQ (reference sequence). CDR3 residues: CASSPSNRDQAFF. The CDR3 nucleotides are TGTGCCAGCAGCCCATCAAACAGGGATCAAGCTTTCTTT.

In the case of this clonotype: This likely comes from a read error, as the CDR3 has no conserved phenylalanine or tryptophan at its end. This chain joins TRBV11-3 and TRBJ1-2, with D perhaps TRBD1 (5 bases). With 3 bases removed from V and 2 bases from J, the gap between germline ends came to 13 bases. There are 15 residues in the CDR3. The V gene's germline CDR1 is SGHNT and CDR2 YENEEA. CDR3 nucleotides: TGTGCCAGCAGCTTTCGGATTAAGGGGAACTATGGCTACACCCTC. This encodes CASSFRIKGNYGYTL.

There are a few counts of this clonotype. Compared with germline, one end of the junction differs, possibly owing to a read error. This sequence joins TRBV20-1 and TRBJ1-2; possible D gene TRBD1, 5 bases. This CDR3 has 13 residues. Germline CDR1 and CDR2: DFQATT and SNEGSKA (reference sequence). CDR3 nucleotides: TGCAGTGCTAGTCTTGTCCGGGGCTATAGCTACACCTTC. It encodes CSASLVRGYSYTF.

The chain has TRBV15 and TRBJ2-7; TRBD1 aligns across 9 bases. Germline CDR1 LNHNV, CDR2 YYDKDF (reference sequence). The CDR3 totals 16 residues. The ends lost 3 bases at V and 4 bases at J; junction bases unmatched: 10. CDR3 region: CATSSLGTGPTYEQYF. CDR3 nucleotides: TGTGCCACCAGCAGCTTAGGGACAGGGCCAACGTACGAGCAGTACTTC.

In this sample, this clonotype turned up many times. V gene TRBV13 combines with J gene TRBJ1-1; 8 positions agree with TRBD1. CDR3 length: 18 amino acids. The germline V gene has CDR1 PRHDT and CDR2 FYEKMQ (reference sequence). The junction had 18 bases not matched to a gene; V was cut back by 5 bases and J by 4 bases. The CDR3 reads CASSRYNLRTGRSTEAFF. The CDR3 region has the DNA TGTGCCAGCAGCCGCTACAACCTACGGACAGGGAGGAGCACTGAAGCTTTCTTT.

This clonotype was observed once. The rearrangement joins TRBV2 to TRBJ2-7, with D unclear. CDR1 SNHLY and CDR2 FYNNEI come from the germline V gene. This CDR3 comprises 11 residues. V lost 5 bases and J 5 bases, leaving 7 bases between the germline ends. The CDR3 sequence: CASSWSDEQYF. The CDR3 region has the DNA TGTGCCAGCAGTTGGAGTGACGAGCAGTACTTC.

This clonotype was counted at least ten times. The CDR3 DNA follows: TGTGCCAGCGGTCCTCTCTACAGGGGACAGGGGCAGCCCCAGCATTTT. Its protein is CASGPLYRGQGQPQHF. This rearrangement joins TRBV2 to TRBJ1-5; 10 nucleotides agree with TRBD1. The CDR3 runs to 16 residues. Trimming removed 8 bases from V and 7 bases from J; junction bases left unmatched: 14. Germline V lookup: CDR1 SNHLY, CDR2 FYNNEI.

This chain links TRBV9 with TRBJ2-2; a weak D match, TRBD2 (5 bases). This CDR3 contains 13 residues. Germline lookup yields CDR1 SGDLS and CDR2 YYNGEE. The V end lost 3 bases, the J end lost 6 bases, and 9 bases lay between the germline ends. Here the CDR3 DNA reads TGTGCCAGCAGCGGGGTGGGAGCCGGGGAGCTGTTTTTT. Amino acids: CASSGVGAGELFF.

This clonotype was counted at least ten times. The gene calls are TRBV29-1 and TRBJ2-5; 7 positions match TRBD2. With V trimmed by 6 bases and J by 3 bases, 13 bases remained unmatched. The CDR3 totals 15 residues. Germline CDR1 is SQVTM and CDR2 is ANQGSEA. The CDR3 region has the DNA TGCAGCGTAGACTGGGGGGGGAGAGGAAAAGAGACCCAGTACTTC. Translation gives CSVDWGGRGKETQYF.

With regard to this clonotype: Possible read error: a much larger clone is one base away. CDR3 sequence reads: CGADRQETQYF. Written as DNA, the CDR3 is TGCGGTGCGGACAGGCAAGAGACCCAGTACTTC. V is TRBV20-1 and J is TRBJ2-5; 7 bases match TRBD1. The CDR3 runs 11 residues. Germline V lookup: CDR1 DFQATT, CDR2 SNEGSKA (reference sequence).

Of note for this clonotype: A much larger clone lies one base from this, so it may be a read error. The rearrangement uses TRBV20-1 and TRBJ2-1; 9 bases line up with TRBD2. CDR1 and CDR2 (germline): DFQATT, SNEGSKA (reference sequence). The CDR3 spans 13 residues. The CDR3 here is CSANSGSRNERFF. The CDR3 DNA is TGCAGTGCCAATAGCGGGAGCCGAAATGAGCGGTTCTTC.

This clonotype was counted only a few times. The chain's CDR3 is CASTRQRDTEAFF. The CDR3, as DNA: TGTGCCAGCACTAGGCAGAGGGACACTGAAGCTTTCTTT. V usage is TRBV6-1 and J usage is TRBJ1-1; the D is unclear. CDR1 is MNHNS, CDR2 SASEGT, per germline. The CDR3 has 13 residues. Trimming took off 7 bases at V and 3 bases at J, with 12 bases between the two ends.

The V and J genes are TRBV2 and TRBJ2-1; D might be TRBD1 (6 bases). The CDR3 length is 12 residues. V was cut by 8 bases and J by 8 bases, with 13 bases left in between. Germline CDR1 SNHLY, CDR2 FYNNEI. The DNA of the CDR3 is TGTGCCAGCGAGACGCAGGGGCATGAGCAGTTCTTC. It encodes CASETQGHEQFF.

This clonotype was found a few times. This may be a read error: a much more frequent sequence differs by one nucleotide. The rearrangement links TRBV19 to TRBJ2-1; D call uncertain. Per germline, CDR1 LNHDA and CDR2 SQIVND (reference sequence). The length of the CDR3 is 13 residues. The ends were cut back, 7 bases at V and 8 bases at J, with 15 bases in the middle. CDR3 loop: CASKPSGTYEQFF. CDR3 coding DNA: TGTGCCAGTAAGCCCTCGGGCACTTATGAGCAGTTCTTC.

This clonotype was recorded many times. V gene TRBV9 combines with J gene TRBJ2-3, with 9 bases that match TRBD1. The CDR3 is 17 residues long. The germline V gene encodes CDR1 SGDLS and CDR2 YYNGEE. Unmatched junction bases numbered 14, after V lost 6 bases and J lost 3 bases. The CDR3 here is CASTEHWDREGTDTQYF. The CDR3 coding sequence is TGTGCCAGCACCGAGCATTGGGACAGGGAGGGGACAGATACGCAGTATTTT.